This T cell receptor (beta chain) was captured in a study of blood T cell repertoires in COVID-19 (dated by TCRdb to 2020 to 2022). Context from the whole study: The collaborator samples originated in the United States, Italy and Spain and spanned the acute and convalescent phases of COVID-19. The prospective study material was composed of cDNA or gDNA derived from T cells, B-cell-depleted T cells, or PBMCs. The dataset comprised deeply sampled blood TCRbeta repertoires from subjects exposed to, actively infected with, or recovered from COVID-19. A freely available public database, intended as a resource for researchers studying the immune response to SARS-CoV-2, is where the repertoires were released. Samples were obtained from the ongoing ImmuneRACE study (first 160 participants) and from about 1,300 subjects provided by 6 global collaborators. Nearly every sample came with metadata listing a de-identified subject ID, COVID-19 status, age in years and sex. Where available, HLA class I and class II types were taken from metadata supplied by the sample provider and were not determined by assay-based typing.

In the case of this clone: The antigen it binds to is not known. At one of its ends the junction is not consistent with the germline gene, which may arise from a read error.

The CDR3 covers 15 residues, taking in both the cysteine and the phenylalanine. Only the CDR3 part of the read is kept: 45 bases, read in frame from the first base. CDR1 and CDR2, looked up from the germline V gene, are MNHNS and SASEGT. Whole blood was collected in K2EDTA tubes by collaborating institutions according to the institutions' own protocols. For TCRbeta analysis, collaborators shipped samples in one of three forms: frozen whole blood, isolated PBMCs, or DNA extracted from either of those sample types. What the research found in general, with its limitations: The amount of clinical and demographic metadata varied by source and participant and was provided uncurated.

The immunoSEQ Assay, a bias-controlled multiplex PCR, was used to amplify TCRbeta CDR3 regions from genomic DNA. In the source study's methods: The number of nucleated cells in each sample was estimated by amplification of reference gene primers within the assay. To quantify the absolute abundance of each unique TCRbeta CDR3 rearrangement, sequence reads were collapsed and filtered. For each sample, productive Simpson clonality was calculated by taking the square root of Simpson's diversity index across productive rearrangements. In its TCRdb copy, this immuneACCESS table keeps in-frame sequences only and misses some clones. Where compared with another copy, unresolved V genes explain less than half of these, and the others have no known cause. That table furnishes V, J and clone size, whereas the DNA furnished D and trimming. The sample table shows about 60,000 clones, and about 91% are seen once. The ten most abundant clones make up less than 9.5% of the sample.

Sequencing was done on a sample of peripheral blood. This TCR came from a human donor in a cohort sampled during active COVID-19. Recombination linked TRBV6-1 to TRBJ1-3, with TRBD1 as a weak D call on 5 bases. The CDR3 reads CASREDRSSGNTIYF. Read as DNA, the sequence is TGTGCCAGCAGGGAAGACAGAAGCTCTGGAAACACCATATATTTT.